These T cell receptor beta chains were read from a single sample in a study of radiation and T cells in renal cell carcinoma. Sequenced by immunoSEQ multiplex PCR; TCRdb stores in-frame clones only, minus some. The sample has over 60,000 clones; around 78% are singletons. This material consisted of blood, taken from a patient whose treatment included radiotherapy and nephrectomy. The receptor source for this set is a woman in her sixties or seventies with renal cell carcinoma. Each CDR3 is given with its conserved first and last residue. D genes are given only for firm matches. Part of the rows lack a size; the others show once, few, many or a class for expanded clones.

j_call v_call d_call clone_size cdr3_nt cdr3_aa
TRBJ1-1 TRBV7-2 . . TGTGCCAGCAGCCGCCGGACTAACACTGAAGCTTTCTTT CASSRRTNTEAFF
TRBJ1-5 TRBV4-1 . . TGCGCCAGCAGCCAAGCTGACAGGATTAATCAGCCCCAGCATTTT CASSQADRINQPQHF
TRBJ2-4 TRBV18 . once TGTGCCAGCTCACCGAATACAGGGTTAGCCAAAAACATTCAGTACTTC CASSPNTGLAKNIQYF
TRBJ1-4 TRBV2 TRBD1 . TGTGCCAGCAGTGGGGACAGGGGGGTGAGCGAAAAACTGTTTTTT CASSGDRGVSEKLFF
TRBJ2-7 TRBV18 . once TGTGCCAGCTCCCCAGGGGACGAGCAGTACTTC CASSPGDEQYF
TRBJ1-2 TRBV15 . many TGTGCCACCAGCCCCGGGAGAGATAACTATGGCTACACCTTC CATSPGRDNYGYTF
TRBJ2-7 TRBV11-2 . few TGTGCCAGCAGCTTATGGTCGACCGGGAACGAGCAGTACTTC CASSLWSTGNEQYF
TRBJ2-3 TRBV19 TRBD1 . TGTGCCAGTAGTAAGACAGGGGGTCGAGCAGATACGCAGTATTTT CASSKTGGRADTQYF
TRBJ1-5 TRBV19 . . TGTGCCAGTAGTTCCGGACATCAGCCCCAGCATTTT CASSSGHQPQHF
TRBJ1-3 TRBV6-1 . . TGTGCCAGCAGTTCCCGGGACGTTTCTGGAAACACCATATATTTT CASSSRDVSGNTIYF
TRBJ1-1 TRBV10-3 . . TGTGCCATCAGGTTGGAGGGGTTTACTGAAGCTTTCTTT CAIRLEGFTEAFF
TRBJ2-7 TRBV10-3 TRBD2 once TGTGCCATCAGTGAGGGCGGGAGTTACGAGCAGTACTTC CAISEGGSYEQYF
TRBJ1-6 TRBV5-1 TRBD1 . TGCGCCAGCAGCCCCGGGACAGGGGGCAGCTCCTATAATTCACCCCTCCACTTT CASSPGTGGSSYNSPLHF
TRBJ2-2 TRBV7-3 TRBD1 . TGTGCCAGCAGCTCCGGGACAGGGGTAATGGGCACCGGGGAGCTGTTTTTT CASSSGTGVMGTGELFF
TRBJ1-1 TRBV14 . . TGTGCCAGCAGCCAGTGGACCATGAACACTGAAGCTTTCTTT CASSQWTMNTEAFF
TRBJ1-3 TRBV4-1 . . TGCGCCAGCAGCCAAGATTGGCTCTTCTCCCCCGGTTCCCCGGACACCATATATTTT CASSQDWLFSPGSPDTIYF
TRBJ2-2 TRBV7-2 . medium-sized TGTGCCAGCAGCCCCTACACCGGGGAGCTGTTTTTT CASSPYTGELFF
TRBJ2-1 TRBV4-3 TRBD2 . TGCGCCAGCAGCCTTGCCCCGGGGACTAGCGGGAGTATGACTGAGCAGTTCTTC CASSLAPGTSGSMTEQFF
TRBJ2-1 TRBV9 TRBD1 once TGTGCCAGCACCCAGGGACAGAACAATGAGCAGTTCTTC CASTQGQNNEQFF
TRBJ2-5 TRBV25-1 . . TGTGCCAGCAGTGAACGGGCACTCCAGGGGGAGACCCAGTACTTC CASSERALQGETQYF
TRBJ2-1 TRBV2 . . TGTGCCAGCATCCGAGGGGTGGGCTACAATGAGCAGTTCTTC CASIRGVGYNEQFF
TRBJ1-2 TRBV29-1 . . TGCAGCGTTGGGGGTGGCTACACCTTC CSVGGGYTF
TRBJ1-1 TRBV7-2 . . TGTGCCAGCACCCAACTCCGAGGGGGGACTGAAGCTTTCTTT CASTQLRGGTEAFF
TRBJ2-1 TRBV19 . . TGTGCCACCTCAACAGGGAAATGGAACAATGAGCAGTTCTTC CATSTGKWNNEQFF
TRBJ1-1 TRBV30 TRBD1 few TGTGCCTGGAGTGTAAACAGGGGTGAAGCTTTCTTT CAWSVNRGEAFF
TRBJ2-1 TRBV28 . . TGTGCCAGCAGTTTTGGTTCGGGTGAGCAGTTCTTC CASSFGSGEQFF
TRBJ1-2 TRBV19 . . TGTGCCAGTAATTACGGGACGGACTATGGCTACACCTTC CASNYGTDYGYTF
TRBJ2-7 TRBV6-1 TRBD2 . TGTGCCAGCAGTGATTCGGGAGGGGCGGGGTACGAGCAGTACTTC CASSDSGGAGYEQYF
TRBJ1-5 TRBV9 . . TGTGCCAGCAGCGCCGACGTGGGGGGGCCCCAGCATTTT CASSADVGGPQHF
TRBJ2-1 TRBV2 TRBD2 . TGTGCCAGCAGTGGGGCTAGCGGGAAAGGGGCACACAATGAGCAGTTCTTC CASSGASGKGAHNEQFF
TRBJ1-5 TRBV19 . . TGTGCCAGTAGTAACAGGGAGGATCAGCCCCAGCATTTT CASSNREDQPQHF
TRBJ1-1 TRBV6-5 TRBD1 . TGTGCCAGCAGTCCAGAGGGACAGGGGTGGACTGAAGCTTTCTTT CASSPEGQGWTEAFF
TRBJ2-1 TRBV2 . . TGTGCCAGCAGTGCTGACAGGATTAAGGGATTCCTTGCTCACAATGAGCAGTTCTTC CASSADRIKGFLAHNEQFF
TRBJ1-2 TRBV12-1 . . TGTGCCAGCAGCCCAGACCTAACAGGGAGAGATGGCTACACCTTC CASSPDLTGRDGYTF
TRBJ2-7 TRBV11-3 . . TGTGCCAGCAGTCCTAGCCCAGGGGTTATAGGGGAGCAGTACTTC CASSPSPGVIGEQYF
TRBJ1-2 TRBV5-8 . . TGTGCCAGCAGCTTGTCCGACGGTGACTATGGCTACACCTTC CASSLSDGDYGYTF
TRBJ1-1 TRBV13 . once TGTGCCAGCAGCTCCGTTAGGGCTACTGACACTGAAGCTTTCTTT CASSSVRATDTEAFF
TRBJ2-1 TRBV19 TRBD1 . TGTGCCAGTAGTGTCGAGGGGGCGTCTTCCTACAATGAGCAGTTCTTC CASSVEGASSYNEQFF
TRBJ2-3 TRBV5-1 TRBD1 . TGCGCCAGCCAATCAGGGGTACAGGGGAGCACAGATACGCAGTATTTT CASQSGVQGSTDTQYF
TRBJ2-3 TRBV7-2 TRBD2 . TGTGCCAGCAGCATTTTAGCGGGAGTGGTGACAGATACGCAGTATTTT CASSILAGVVTDTQYF
TRBJ2-1 TRBV27 TRBD2 . TGTGCCAGCAGTTCGATAGCGGGGGCTTTCTACAATGAGCAGTTCTTC CASSSIAGAFYNEQFF
TRBJ2-1 TRBV7-9 TRBD2 . TGTGCCAGCAGCTCCGTAGGACTAGCGGGAGTCAACAATGAGCAGTTCTTC CASSSVGLAGVNNEQFF
TRBJ2-3 TRBV28 . . TGTGCCAGCAGTTCCCCGTTTGGATTAGCGGACACAGATACGCAGTATTTT CASSSPFGLADTDTQYF
TRBJ1-5 TRBV18 . few TGTGCCAGCTCACCAGACTTTACAGGGATTTTGGGCAATCAGCCCCAGCATTTT CASSPDFTGILGNQPQHF
TRBJ1-5 TRBV19 . . TGTGCCAGTAGCACCAACAGGCCCCTCGGGGGGTCGGGCAATCAGCCCCAGCATTTT CASSTNRPLGGSGNQPQHF
TRBJ2-2 TRBV2 . . TGTGCCAGCTCCGCACTGACCAACACCGGGGAGCTGTTTTTT CASSALTNTGELFF
TRBJ1-1 TRBV28 TRBD1 . TGTGCCAGCAGCCAGGGCGAACAGGGGGCCCGCGCTGAAGCTTTCTTT CASSQGEQGARAEAFF
TRBJ1-5 TRBV6-6 TRBD1 . TGTGCCAGCAGGCGACAGGGGAATCAGCCCCAGCATTTT CASRRQGNQPQHF
TRBJ1-5 TRBV28 . once TGTGCCAGCAGTTCAAATAGGCGGGGCGGCAATCAGCCCCAGCATTTT CASSSNRRGGNQPQHF
TRBJ1-2 TRBV15 . . TGTGCCACCAGCGCGGGGTGTGGAAAGACCTATGGCTACACCTTC CATSAGCGKTYGYTF
TRBJ2-6 TRBV7-6 . . TGTGCCAGCAGCCTCTGGGACTCTGGGGCCAACGTCCTGACTTTC CASSLWDSGANVLTF
TRBJ1-2 TRBV28 . . TGTGCCAGCAGTTCCCCCGTGGGAACACATGGCTACACCTTC CASSSPVGTHGYTF
TRBJ1-1 TRBV4-1 . few TGCGCCAGCAGCCAAGAGGCCCGGGGGTGGACTGAAGCTTTCTTT CASSQEARGWTEAFF
TRBJ2-5 TRBV6-6 TRBD1 . TGTGCCAGCAGCCCCGGACAGGGGCTGGAGACCCAGTACTTC CASSPGQGLETQYF
TRBJ1-1 TRBV5-5 . . TGTGCCAGCAGCTTGCCCCCAGGGCTGAACACTGAAGCTTTCTTT CASSLPPGLNTEAFF
TRBJ2-7 TRBV6-1 . . TGTGCCAGCAGTGAAGCGTGGTCCTACGAGCAGTACTTC CASSEAWSYEQYF
TRBJ2-1 TRBV7-2 TRBD1 . TGTGCCAGCAGCTTGGGCAGGGGGCGTATTGATGAGCAGTTCTTC CASSLGRGRIDEQFF